The entry below gives a single T cell receptor (beta chain) sequence along with its context. The sample originates from a study of CD8 T cells in Susac syndrome. Reverse transcription of roughly 0.5 to 1 ug RNA was carried out with random hexamers. TCRdb processed the immunoSEQ multiplex PCR reads anew with MiXCR; each CDR3 protein has one entry. The table shows around 170,000 distinct CDR3 sequences, with 85% to 95% occurring only once. The CDR3 runs 15 residues. The ends lost 7 bases at V and 6 bases at J; junction bases unmatched: 14. CDR1 is SQVTM and CDR2 is ANQGSEA in the germline V gene. The specimen sequenced was CD8+ T cells from PBMCs. This receptor was identified in a human donor with Susac syndrome. The chain recombines TRBV29-1 with TRBJ1-4, with 7 bases identical to TRBD1. CDR3 in DNA: TGCAGCGGATCGACAGGGAACGTTGGCCATGAAAAACTGTTTTTT. Residues: CSGSTGNVGHEKLFF. The whole variable domain, filled in from reference TRBV29-1 and TRBJ1-4, reads SAVISQKPSRDICQRGTSLTIQCQVDSQVTMMFWYRQQPGQSLTLIATANQGSEATYESGFVIDKFPISRPNLTFSTLTVSNMSPEDSSIYLCSGSTGNVGHEKLFFGSGTQLSVL.